This T cell receptor (beta chain) was obtained from a study of blood T cell repertoires in COVID-19. Study at large: T cells, B-cell-depleted T cells, or PBMCs supplied cDNA or gDNA.

How the authors handled the data: Amplifying reference gene primers gave estimates of nucleated cell counts. Method: immunoSEQ multiplex PCR; TCRdb's copy keeps in-frame clones and lacks some. D and trimming were read from the DNA, whereas the V and J calls and clone size are those reported in that table. The sample lists more than 85,000 clones, 75% to 85% seen once, with roughly 4% in the top ten. After removal of 4 bases from V and 3 bases from J, the junction contained 4 bases not matched to a gene. The CDR3 totals 15 residues. Germline values: CDR1 SGDLS, CDR2 YYNGEE. The chain links TRBV9 to TRBJ2-1; 10 bases line up with TRBD2. The specimen was peripheral blood. The origin of this receptor is a man aged 55 to 70 with acute or convalescent COVID-19. As DNA, the CDR3 is TGTGCCAGCAGCCCAGCGGGAGGGCACTACAATGAGCAGTTCTTC. It codes for CASSPAGGHYNEQFF.